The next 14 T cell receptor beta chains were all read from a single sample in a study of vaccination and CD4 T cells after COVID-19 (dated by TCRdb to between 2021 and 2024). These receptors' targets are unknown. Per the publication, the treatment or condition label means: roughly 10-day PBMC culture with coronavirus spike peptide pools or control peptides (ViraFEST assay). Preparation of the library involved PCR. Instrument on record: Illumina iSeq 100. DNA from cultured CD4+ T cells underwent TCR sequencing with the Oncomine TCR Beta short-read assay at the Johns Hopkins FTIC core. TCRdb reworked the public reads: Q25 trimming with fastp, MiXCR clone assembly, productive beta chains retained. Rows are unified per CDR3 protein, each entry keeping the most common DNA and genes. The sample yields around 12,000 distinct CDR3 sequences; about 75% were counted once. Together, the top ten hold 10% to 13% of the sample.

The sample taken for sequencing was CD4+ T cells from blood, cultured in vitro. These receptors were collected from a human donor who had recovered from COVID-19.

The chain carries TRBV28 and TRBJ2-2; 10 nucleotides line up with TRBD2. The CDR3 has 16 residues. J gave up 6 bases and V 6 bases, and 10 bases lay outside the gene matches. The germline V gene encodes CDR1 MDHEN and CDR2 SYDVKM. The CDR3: CASSSVAGGFSGELFF. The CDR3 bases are TGTGCCAGCAGCTCGGTAGCGGGAGGTTTCTCCGGGGAGCTGTTTTTT.

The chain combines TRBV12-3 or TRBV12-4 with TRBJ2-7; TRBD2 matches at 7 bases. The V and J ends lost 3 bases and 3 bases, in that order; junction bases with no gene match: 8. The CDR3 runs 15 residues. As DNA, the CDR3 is TGTGCCAGCAGTTTTTTTGCCGGCGGGAGCTACGAGCAGTACTTC. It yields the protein CASSFFAGGSYEQYF.

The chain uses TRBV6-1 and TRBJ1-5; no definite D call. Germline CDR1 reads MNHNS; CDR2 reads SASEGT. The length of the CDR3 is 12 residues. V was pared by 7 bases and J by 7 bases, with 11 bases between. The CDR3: CASTHNKQPQHF. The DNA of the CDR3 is TGTGCCAGCACCCACAACAAACAGCCCCAGCATTTT.

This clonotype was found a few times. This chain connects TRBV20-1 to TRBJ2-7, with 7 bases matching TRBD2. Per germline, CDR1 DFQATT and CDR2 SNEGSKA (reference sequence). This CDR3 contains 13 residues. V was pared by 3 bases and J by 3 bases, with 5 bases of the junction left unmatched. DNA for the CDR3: TGCAGTGCTAGGGGGGACTACATCTACGAGCAGTACTTC. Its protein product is CSARGDYIYEQYF.

The CDR3 nucleotides read TGTGCCAGCAGGCGGGCAGGGGAAGAGACCCAGTACTTC. Protein product: CASRRAGEETQYF. V usage is TRBV19 and J usage is TRBJ2-5; maybe TRBD1 (6 bases). Per germline, CDR1 LNHDA and CDR2 SQIVND (reference sequence). The CDR3 covers 13 residues. With 9 bases removed from V and 3 bases from J, the gap between germline ends came to 14 bases.

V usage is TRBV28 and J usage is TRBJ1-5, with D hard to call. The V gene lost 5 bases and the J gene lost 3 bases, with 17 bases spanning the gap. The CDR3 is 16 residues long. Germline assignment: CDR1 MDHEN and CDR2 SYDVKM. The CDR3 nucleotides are TGTGCCAGCAGTCCGCGGCCTCCCTTTTCCAATCAGCCCCAGCATTTT. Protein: CASSPRPPFSNQPQHF.

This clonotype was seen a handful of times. Here the CDR3 DNA reads TGCAGTGCTAGTGCTGCCGAGCAGTACTTC. It yields the protein CSASAAEQYF. J is TRBJ2-7 and V is TRBV20-1; D gene uncertain. Per the germline V gene, CDR1 is DFQATT and CDR2 is SNEGSKA (reference sequence). V gave up 3 bases and J gave up 6 bases, with 6 bases separating them. The CDR3 sequence is 10 residues long.

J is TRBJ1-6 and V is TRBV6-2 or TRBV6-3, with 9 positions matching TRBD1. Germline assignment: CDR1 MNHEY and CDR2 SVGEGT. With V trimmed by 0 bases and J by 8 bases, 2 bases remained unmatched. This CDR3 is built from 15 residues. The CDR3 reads CASSYSTGGDSPLHF. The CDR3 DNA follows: TGTGCCAGCAGTTACTCGACAGGGGGTGATTCACCCCTCCACTTT.

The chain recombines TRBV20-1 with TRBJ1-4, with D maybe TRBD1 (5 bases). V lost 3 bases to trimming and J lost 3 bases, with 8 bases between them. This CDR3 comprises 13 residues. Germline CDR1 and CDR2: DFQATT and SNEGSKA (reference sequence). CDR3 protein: CSARPGPNEKLFF. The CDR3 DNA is TGCAGTGCTAGGCCGGGACCTAATGAAAAACTGTTTTTT.

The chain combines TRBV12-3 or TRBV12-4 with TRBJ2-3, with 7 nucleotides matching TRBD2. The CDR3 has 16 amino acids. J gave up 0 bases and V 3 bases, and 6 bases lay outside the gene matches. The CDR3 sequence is CASSFRREWSTDTQYF. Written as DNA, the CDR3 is TGTGCCAGCAGTTTTAGGCGGGAGTGGAGCACAGATACGCAGTATTTT.

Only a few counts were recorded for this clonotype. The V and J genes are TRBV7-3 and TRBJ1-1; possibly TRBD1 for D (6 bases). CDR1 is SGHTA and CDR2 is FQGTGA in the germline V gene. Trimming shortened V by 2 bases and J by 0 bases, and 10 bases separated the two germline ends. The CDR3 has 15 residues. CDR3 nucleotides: TGTGCCAGCAGCTTAGTGAGGGGGGTGAACACTGAAGCTTTCTTT. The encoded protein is CASSLVRGVNTEAFF.

Written as DNA, the CDR3 is TGCAGTGCTAGAGAGGCGAGGACAGCTTATGGCTACACCTTC. As protein: CSAREARTAYGYTF. The chain carries TRBV20-1 and TRBJ1-2, with a tentative D call TRBD1 (6 bases). CDR1 is DFQATT, CDR2 SNEGSKA, per germline (reference sequence). The germline V and J ends were trimmed by 0 bases and 5 bases, with 13 bases remaining between them. This CDR3 is 14 amino acids long.

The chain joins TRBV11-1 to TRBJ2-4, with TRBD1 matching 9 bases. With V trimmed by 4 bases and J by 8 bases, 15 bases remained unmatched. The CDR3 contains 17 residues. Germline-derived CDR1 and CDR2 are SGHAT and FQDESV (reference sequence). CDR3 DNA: TGTGCCAGCAGCTGGGGACAGGGCCAAGGTGGTGCGGACATTCAGTACTTC. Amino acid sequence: CASSWGQGQGGADIQYF.

DNA for the CDR3: TGTGCCAGCAGCTTACGTCTAGCGGGGGGTGCTAATGAGCAGTTCTTC. It yields the protein CASSLRLAGGANEQFF. The V gene is TRBV7-6, the J gene TRBJ2-1; 11 bases map to TRBD2. CDR3 length: 16 residues. Trimming cost V 2 bases and J 7 bases; bases outside gene matches: 7. CDR1 is SGHVS and CDR2 is FNYEAQ in the germline V gene.